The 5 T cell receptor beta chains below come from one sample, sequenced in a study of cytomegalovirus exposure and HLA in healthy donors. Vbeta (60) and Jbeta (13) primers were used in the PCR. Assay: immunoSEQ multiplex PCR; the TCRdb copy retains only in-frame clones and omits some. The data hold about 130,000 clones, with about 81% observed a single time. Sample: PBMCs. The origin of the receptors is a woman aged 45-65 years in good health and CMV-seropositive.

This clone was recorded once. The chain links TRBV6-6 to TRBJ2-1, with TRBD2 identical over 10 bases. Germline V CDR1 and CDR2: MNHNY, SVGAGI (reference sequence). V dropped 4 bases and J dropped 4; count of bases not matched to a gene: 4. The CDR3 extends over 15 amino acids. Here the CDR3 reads CASSSLAGVYNEQFF. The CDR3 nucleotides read TGTGCCAGCAGTTCCCTAGCGGGAGTTTACAATGAGCAGTTCTTC.

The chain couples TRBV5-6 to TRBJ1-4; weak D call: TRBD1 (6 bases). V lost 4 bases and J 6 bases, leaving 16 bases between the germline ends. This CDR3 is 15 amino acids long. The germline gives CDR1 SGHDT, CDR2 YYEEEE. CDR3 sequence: CASSQVGGWDEKLFF. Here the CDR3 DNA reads TGTGCCAGCAGCCAAGTAGGGGGATGGGATGAAAAACTGTTTTTT. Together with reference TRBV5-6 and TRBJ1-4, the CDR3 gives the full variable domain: DAGVTQSPTHLIKTRGQQVTLRCSPKSGHDTVSWYQQALGQGPQFIFQYYEEEERQRGNFPDRFSGHQFPNYSSELNVNALLLGDSALYLCASSQVGGWDEKLFFGSGTQLSVL.

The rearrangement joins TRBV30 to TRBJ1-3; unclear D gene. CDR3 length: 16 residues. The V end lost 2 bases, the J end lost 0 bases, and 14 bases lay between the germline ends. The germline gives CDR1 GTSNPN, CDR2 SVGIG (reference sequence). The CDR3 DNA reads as TGTGCCTGGAGTAAGGCAGGAACCCGCTCTGGAAACACCATATATTTT. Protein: CAWSKAGTRSGNTIYF. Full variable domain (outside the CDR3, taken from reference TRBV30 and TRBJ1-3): SQTIHQWPATLVQPVGSPLSLECTVEGTSNPNLYWYRQAAGRGLQLLFYSVGIGQISSEVPQNLSASRPQDRQFILSSKKLLLSDSGFYLCAWSKAGTRSGNTIYFGEGSWLTVV.

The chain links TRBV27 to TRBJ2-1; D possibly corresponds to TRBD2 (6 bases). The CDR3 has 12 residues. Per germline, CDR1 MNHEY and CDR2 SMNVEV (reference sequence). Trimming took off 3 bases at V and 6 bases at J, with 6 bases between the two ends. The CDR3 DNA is TGTGCCAGCAGTTTCGGGGGCAATGAGCAGTTCTTC. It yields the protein CASSFGGNEQFF.

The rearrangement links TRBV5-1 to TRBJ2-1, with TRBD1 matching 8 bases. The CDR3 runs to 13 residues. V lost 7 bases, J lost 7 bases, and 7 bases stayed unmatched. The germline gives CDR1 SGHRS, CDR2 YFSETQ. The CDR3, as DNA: TGCGCCAGCGGTCAGTACAGGGGGAATGAGCAGTTCTTC. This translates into CASGQYRGNEQFF.